This TCR beta chain is from a study of breast tumors, draining lymph nodes, adjacent tissues. In this sample, this clonotype is medium-sized (0.01 to 0.1%). TCRdb reanalysed the multiplex PCR reads using MiXCR and keeps one entry per CDR3 protein. This sample carries approximately 13,000 distinct CDR3 sequences, under 80% of them seen once, and the ten largest clones take about two fifths. The TCR comes from a female donor with breast cancer. Some clones in this sample may be carry-over from other donors' samples. Source material: tumor-adjacent breast tissue.

CDR3: CATSRDLQNYGYTF. The CDR3 DNA sequence: TGTGCCACCAGCAGAGATCTTCAGAACTATGGCTACACCTTC. The chain carries TRBV15 and TRBJ1-2; no definite D call. Germline V gene data show CDR1 as LNHNV and CDR2 as YYDKDF (reference sequence). Trimming took off 0 bases at V and 2 bases at J, with 7 bases between the two ends. The CDR3 extends over 14 amino acids.